This T cell receptor (beta chain) is from a study of blood T cell repertoires in COVID-19. Trimming shortened V by 3 bases and J by 3 bases, and 9 bases separated the two germline ends. CDR3 length equals 14 residues. The germline V gene encodes CDR1 KGHSH and CDR2 LQKENI. As handled by the study authors: Reference gene primer amplification gave nucleated cell count estimates. Clones were sequenced by immunoSEQ multiplex PCR, and TCRdb holds only the in-frame ones, with some missing. D and trimming were read from the DNA, whereas the V and J calls and clone size are those reported in that table. Among fewer than 250,000 clones listed, approximately 90% were seen once.

The genes are TRBV18 and TRBJ1-5; no clear D gene. The clonotype was recovered from a man aged 35 to 55 with acute or convalescent COVID-19. Sequences were obtained from peripheral blood. CDR3 nucleotide sequence: TGTGCCAGCTCACCCCAGGCCCTCAATCAGCCCCAGCATTTT. Amino acids: CASSPQALNQPQHF. The full variable domain, rest sourced from reference TRBV18 and TRBJ1-5, is NAGVMQNPRHLVRRRGQEARLRCSPMKGHSHVYWYRQLPEEGLKFMVYLQKENIIDESGMPKERFSAEFPKEGPSILRIQQVVRGDSAAYFCASSPQALNQPQHFGDGTRLSIL.